Listed here is a single T cell receptor beta chain. Its cognate antigen is unknown. An end of the junction differs from the germline gene, which may be a read error. One entry per CDR3 protein results from TCRdb running MiXCR on the reads. Here the sample spans hundreds of thousands of distinct CDR3 sequences, roughly 36% being singletons. This sample was included in a study of T cell repertoires in cytomegalovirus infection. The study's findings and limits: Carriers of CMV and the relevant HLA type were discriminated by public TCR beta frequency.

CDR3 length: 15 residues. The V gene's germline CDR1 is SGHVS and CDR2 FQNEAQ. The TCR was taken from a human donor in good health (CMV status not recorded). Some clones in this sample may be carry-over from other donors' samples. V is TRBV7-8 and J is TRBJ2-5; 10 positions match TRBD2. The sample in question was cultured PBMCs, obtained from culture after CMV antigen stimulation. The CDR3 sequence: CASSVASGSAETQYF. As DNA, the CDR3 is TGTGCCAGCAGCGTAGCTAGCGGGAGTGCCGAGACCCAGTACTTC. The variable domain in full, with the rest retrieved from reference TRBV7-8 and TRBJ2-5, is GAGVSQSPRYKVAKRGQDVALRCDPISGHVSLFWYQQALGQGPEFLTYFQNEAQLDKSGLPSDRFFAERPEGSVSTLKIQRTQQEDSAVYLCASSVASGSAETQYFGPGTRLLVL.